This TCR beta chain was observed in a study of long-term antiretroviral therapy in people with HIV. General study findings and limits: An increase in diversity followed ART, yet levels stayed below transplant donor controls.

The libraries were made with immunoSEQ v3.0 at survey level. Assay: immunoSEQ multiplex PCR; the TCRdb copy retains only in-frame clones and omits some. The sample holds about 20,000 clones, approximately 83% seen once. The germline V gene encodes CDR1 SEHNR and CDR2 FQNEAQ (reference sequence). The CDR3 consists of 16 residues. J was trimmed by 4 bases and V by 3 bases; bases with no gene match: 7. This clone was seen a single time. Its antigen is undetermined. For each donor, at least one pre-ART and at least two post-ART PBMC samples were available. People in the study who had HIV all got their treatment in the United States.

V and J are TRBV7-9 and TRBJ2-1; 9 bases align to TRBD1. The receptor comes from a woman aged 40-49 years with HIV. Sequenced material: unsorted PBMCs, taken 1.2 years after starting antiretroviral therapy. The CDR3 region has the DNA TGTGCCAGCAGCTTCGGACAGGGGCCCTTTTACAATGAGCAGTTCTTC. Translation: CASSFGQGPFYNEQFF.